The 27 T cell receptor beta chains presented below share a single source sample, sequenced in a study of T-cell memory formation after mild COVID-19. Using its own MiXCR run on the 5' RACE reads, TCRdb lists one record per CDR3 protein. Of roughly 29,000 distinct CDR3 sequences listed, approximately 12% were seen once; the top ten hold 15%. Sequenced sample: PBMCs or a T cell subset sorted from them (not recorded which). Receptor source: an adult woman who had mild COVID-19 (a few samples of this study predate the infection). Cell type and time point are not known.

There are many counts of this clonotype. The J gene is TRBJ2-3, the V gene TRBV10-3; perhaps TRBD2 as D (6 bases). The V gene lost 2 bases and the J gene lost 3 bases, with 12 bases spanning the gap. CDR3 size: 15 residues. Germline assignment: CDR1 ENHRY and CDR2 SYGVKD. CDR3 DNA sequence: TGTGCCATCAGTGAGAGGGGACGGGGGACAGATACGCAGTATTTT. Translation: CAISERGRGTDTQYF.

This clonotype appeared many times. The V call is TRBV7-9, the J call TRBJ1-6, with 8 positions matching TRBD1. The CDR3 is 20 amino acids. Germline trimming cut 2 bases from V and 6 bases from J; bases unmatched to any gene: 18. CDR1 and CDR2 (germline): SEHNR, FQNEAQ (reference sequence). This chain's CDR3 is CASSLFAAGGVLRTNSPLHF. CDR3 nucleotide sequence: TGTGCCAGCAGCTTATTTGCGGCAGGGGGCGTATTGAGGACTAATTCACCCCTCCACTTT.

In its sample, this clonotype was seen many times. The chain combines TRBV11-2 with TRBJ2-2; TRBD1 is a possible D gene (6 bases). CDR3 size: 16 residues. Per the germline V gene, CDR1 is SGHAT and CDR2 is FQNNGV. Deletions cut 4 bases from V and 1 base from J, with 13 bases between. CDR3 residues: CASSSPTGMNTGELFF. The CDR3 nucleotides are TGTGCCAGCAGCTCCCCCACAGGGATGAACACCGGGGAGCTGTTTTTT.

There are many counts of this clonotype. The chain combines TRBV6-4 with TRBJ2-1, with TRBD2 identical over 10 bases. The V segment lost 5 bases and the J segment 7 bases; nucleotides outside the gene matches: 8. This CDR3 is 15 amino acids long. The germline V gene encodes CDR1 MRHNA and CDR2 SNTAGT. CDR3 region: CASSLGTSEYNEQFF. CDR3 nucleotides: TGTGCCAGCAGTCTCGGGACTAGCGAATATAATGAGCAGTTCTTC.

This clonotype came up many times. This chain uses TRBV3-1 with TRBJ2-7, with D perhaps TRBD1 or TRBD2 (6 bases each). This CDR3 is 13 amino acids long. V shed 4 bases and J shed 6 bases, with 13 bases lying between them. Per germline, CDR1 LGHDT and CDR2 YNNKEL (reference sequence). The CDR3 sequence is CASSLGGRGEQYF. The CDR3 region has the DNA TGTGCCAGCAGCCTAGGGGGGAGAGGCGAGCAGTACTTC.

The V call is TRBV20-1, the J call TRBJ2-7; D may be TRBD1 (5 bases). Germline values: CDR1 DFQATT, CDR2 SNEGSKA (reference sequence). Deletions cut 2 bases from V and 3 bases from J, with 8 bases between. This CDR3 contains 12 residues. The CDR3 sequence is CSARQGSYEQYF. The CDR3 nucleotides read TGCAGTGCTAGACAGGGAAGCTACGAGCAGTACTTC.

Ten or more counts support this clonotype. Relative to the germline gene, one junction end is altered; a read error may explain this. V is TRBV20-1 and J is TRBJ2-7, with D possibly called TRBD1 or TRBD2 (6 bases each). The CDR3 has 16 amino acids. In germline, CDR1 is DFQATT, CDR2 SNEGSKA (reference sequence). CDR3 sequence reads: CSARDGGGTEAYEQHF. Written as DNA, the CDR3 is TGCAGTGCTAGAGATGGGGGCGGGACGGAGGCCTACGAGCAGCACTTC.

CDR3: CSARVSGSWEETQYF. As DNA, the CDR3 is TGCAGTGCAAGGGTTAGCGGGAGCTGGGAAGAGACCCAGTACTTC. This chain uses TRBV20-1 with TRBJ2-5; 9 bases agree with TRBD2. Unmatched junction bases numbered 11, after V lost 6 bases and J lost 3 bases. The CDR3 is made up of 15 amino acids. The V gene's germline CDR1 is DFQATT and CDR2 SNEGSKA (reference sequence).

This clonotype was recorded at least ten times. The V and J genes are TRBV29-1 and TRBJ1-1; 8 bases align to TRBD1. The germline gives CDR1 SQVTM, CDR2 ANQGSEA. V shed 4 bases and J 11 bases; nucleotides not matched to a gene: 12. The CDR3 has 13 amino acids. The CDR3 region is CSVAGGGLLPAFF. The CDR3 nucleotides are TGCAGCGTTGCAGGGGGCGGTCTGCTCCCGGCTTTCTTT.

This clonotype was found many times. The chain combines TRBV28 with TRBJ2-7, with TRBD2 as a possible D gene (5 bases). V was cut by 2 bases and J by 3 bases, with 20 bases left in between. The CDR3 consists of 17 residues. Looked up from germline, CDR1 is MDHEN and CDR2 is SYDVKM. The CDR3 reads CASSLPSLRARDYEQYF. CDR3 nucleotides: TGTGCCAGCAGTTTACCCTCGTTAAGGGCGAGGGACTACGAGCAGTACTTC. Full variable domain (outside the CDR3, taken from reference TRBV28 and TRBJ2-7): DVKVTQSSRYLVKRTGEKVFLECVQDMDHENMFWYRQDPGLGLRLIYFSYDVKMKEKGDIPEGYSVSREKKERFSLILESASTNQTSMYLCASSLPSLRARDYEQYFGPGTRLTVT.

This clonotype was recorded at least ten times. The genes are TRBV18 and TRBJ2-3; 8 bases align to TRBD1. Per germline, CDR1 KGHSH and CDR2 LQKENI. The CDR3 spans 16 residues. The junction had 4 bases not matched to a gene; V was cut back by 0 bases and J by 2 bases. In nucleotides, the CDR3 is TGTGCCAGCTCACCACCGGACAGGGCCCACACAGATACGCAGTATTTT. Translated, it gives CASSPPDRAHTDTQYF.

This clonotype was found many times. This rearrangement joins TRBV18 to TRBJ2-7; 12 bases are a match to TRBD2. Per germline, CDR1 KGHSH and CDR2 LQKENI. With V trimmed by 6 bases and J by 2 bases, 8 bases remained unmatched. The CDR3 has 16 amino acids. As DNA, the CDR3 is TGTGCCAGCTCGCGTCGGACTAGCGGGGAGACCTACGAGCAGTACTTC. This sequence encodes CASSRRTSGETYEQYF.

This clonotype was counted many times. V is TRBV23-1 and J is TRBJ2-3; 11 bases are a match to TRBD1. TRBV23-1 is an ORF, with its function uncertain. The J segment lost 4 bases and the V segment lost 7 bases, leaving 10 bases of the junction unmatched. The CDR3 length is 16 residues. Written as DNA, the CDR3 is TGCGCCAGCACCAGAGGACAGGGGGCCTGTGCAGATACGCAGTATTTT. Amino acids: CASTRGQGACADTQYF.

In this sample, this clonotype turned up many times. The rearrangement uses TRBV7-2 and TRBJ2-3; TRBD2 matches 16 bases. Looked up from germline, CDR1 is SGHTA and CDR2 is FQGNSA. With 5 bases clipped from V and 7 bases from J, the junction kept 12 bases outside the gene matches. The CDR3 is made up of 18 amino acids. The CDR3 region is CASSPQTGTSGRGYTQYF. CDR3 sequence (DNA): TGTGCCAGCAGCCCCCAAACAGGGACTAGCGGGAGGGGGTATACGCAGTATTTT.

This clonotype was seen repeatedly, ten times or more. The chain has TRBV3-1 and TRBJ2-6, with a tentative D call TRBD1 (6 bases). V was shortened by 7 bases and J by 0 bases, with 16 bases between the two germline ends. Germline V gene data show CDR1 as LGHDT and CDR2 as YNNKEL (reference sequence). The CDR3 covers 17 residues. In DNA form, the CDR3 reads TGTGCCAGCACCGACGGACAGCGACACTCTGGGGCCAACGTCCTGACTTTC. Encoded protein: CASTDGQRHSGANVLTF.

This clonotype was seen ten or more times. The DNA for the CDR3 is TGTGCCAGCAGCCAAGAAGACAGGGACTCCCCCGGCTACACCTTC. Amino acid sequence: CASSQEDRDSPGYTF. The J gene is TRBJ1-2, the V gene TRBV4-2, with 7 bases fitting TRBD1. The CDR3 runs 15 residues. The V and J ends lost 0 bases and 8 bases, in that order; junction bases with no gene match: 9. Germline CDR1 and CDR2: LGHNA and YNFKEQ.

This clonotype has ten or more counts. The V gene is TRBV4-1, the J gene TRBJ2-2; D unclear. V shed 5 bases and J shed 1 base, with 14 bases lying between them. Germline V CDR1 and CDR2: MGHRA, YSYEKL. This CDR3 region has 16 residues. This CDR3 reads CASSLTTGENTGELFF. In DNA, the CDR3 is TGCGCCAGCAGCTTGACCACGGGCGAGAACACCGGGGAGCTGTTTTTT.

This clonotype was seen ten or more times. The chain has TRBV6-5 and TRBJ1-3; 11 positions agree with TRBD1. This CDR3 is built from 15 residues. The germline V gene encodes CDR1 MNHEY and CDR2 SVGAGI. Trimming took 6 bases from V and 2 from J; bases not matched to a gene: 3. Here the CDR3 DNA reads TGTGCCAGCAGACGGACAGGGGGCACTGGAAACACCATATATTTT. It codes for CASRRTGGTGNTIYF.

This clonotype was seen ten or more times. The CDR3 protein is CASSPVASGYYNEQFF. CDR3 DNA sequence: TGTGCCAGCAGCCCCGTGGCTAGCGGGTACTACAATGAGCAGTTCTTC. The chain couples TRBV9 to TRBJ2-1, with TRBD2 matching 8 bases. Germline trimming cut 4 bases from V and 3 bases from J; bases unmatched to any gene: 9. The CDR3 has 16 residues. The germline gives CDR1 SGDLS, CDR2 YYNGEE. The full variable domain, rest sourced from reference TRBV9 and TRBJ2-1, is DSGVTQTPKHLITATGQRVTLRCSPRSGDLSVYWYQQSLDQGLQFLIQYYNGEERAKGNILERFSAQQFPDLHSELNLSSLELGDSALYFCASSPVASGYYNEQFFGPGTRLTVL.

This clonotype has at least ten counts. V is TRBV25-1 and J is TRBJ1-5; possibly TRBD1 for D (5 bases). The CDR3 consists of 17 residues. Per the germline V gene, CDR1 is MGHDK and CDR2 is SYGVNS. Trimming cost V 1 base and J 0 bases, with 13 bases left between them. As DNA, the CDR3 is TGTGCCAGCAGTGAATTCCAGGGACCATATAGCAATCAGCCCCAGCATTTT. Translating it yields CASSEFQGPYSNQPQHF.

This clonotype showed up many times. The chain combines TRBV19 with TRBJ2-7, with 10 bases fitting TRBD2. Germline V lookup: CDR1 LNHDA, CDR2 SQIVND (reference sequence). J gave up 3 bases and V 7 bases, and 6 bases lay outside the gene matches. The CDR3 consists of 14 residues. CDR3 sequence: CASKPVAGGYEQYF. DNA for the CDR3: TGTGCCAGTAAGCCCGTAGCGGGAGGCTACGAGCAGTACTTC. Combining the CDR3 with reference TRBV19 and TRBJ2-7 gives the whole variable domain DGGITQSPKYLFRKEGQNVTLSCEQNLNHDAMYWYRQDPGQGLRLIYYSQIVNDFQKGDIAEGYSVSREKKESFPLTVTSAQKNPTAFYLCASKPVAGGYEQYFGPGTRLTVT.

This clonotype was picked up many times. V usage is TRBV30 and J usage is TRBJ2-1; 13 nucleotides match TRBD2. The CDR3 is made up of 17 amino acids. Germline assignment: CDR1 GTSNPN and CDR2 SVGIG (reference sequence). V lost 2 bases, J lost 8 bases, and 12 bases stayed unmatched. The CDR3 region is CAWSRIRTSGSIDEQFF. Written as DNA, the CDR3 is TGTGCCTGGAGTAGAATAAGGACTAGCGGGAGTATCGATGAGCAGTTCTTC.

This clonotype came up many times. The V call is TRBV3-1, the J call TRBJ2-7, with a tentative D call TRBD1 (6 bases). In germline, CDR1 is LGHDT, CDR2 YNNKEL (reference sequence). The CDR3 sequence is 13 residues long. V shed 1 base and J shed 9 bases, with 13 bases lying between them. The CDR3 protein is CASSQGGHSSQYF. The CDR3 DNA reads TGTGCCAGCAGCCAAGGGGGACATTCATCGCAGTACTTC.

This clonotype was observed a few times. This sequence joins TRBV6-2 or TRBV6-3 and TRBJ2-1; 13 positions agree with TRBD2. V was clipped by 8 bases and J by 2 bases; unmatched bases: 0. This CDR3 has 14 amino acids. CDR1 and CDR2 (germline): MNHEY, SVGEGT. As DNA, the CDR3 is TGTGCCAGCGGACTAGCGGGAGCCTACAATGAGCAGTTCTTC. It specifies CASGLAGAYNEQFF.

This clonotype was found many times. The chain links TRBV4-2 to TRBJ2-5, with 8 bases that match TRBD1. Germline CDR1 is LGHNA and CDR2 is YNFKEQ. This CDR3 spans 13 amino acids. V gave up 2 bases and J gave up 10 bases; unmatched junction bases: 6. The CDR3: CASSQNPDRDQYF. The CDR3, as DNA: TGTGCCAGCAGCCAAAATCCGGACAGGGACCAGTACTTC.

This clonotype has a count of ten or more. The chain is built from TRBV5-1 and TRBJ2-3, with D tentatively TRBD1 (5 bases). V lost 2 bases to trimming and J lost 3 bases, with 10 bases between them. Germline CDR1 is SGHRS and CDR2 is YFSETQ. This CDR3 spans 14 amino acids. CDR3 amino acids: CASSLGRATDTQYF. Written as DNA, the CDR3 is TGCGCCAGCAGCTTAGGCAGGGCAACAGATACGCAGTATTTT.

This clonotype was observed at least ten times. This rearrangement joins TRBV29-1 to TRBJ1-2; D unresolved. The germline gives CDR1 SQVTM, CDR2 ANQGSEA. The CDR3 covers 13 residues. V was shortened by 6 bases and J by 4 bases, with 15 bases between the two germline ends. CDR3 in amino acids: CSVRTRTGYGYTF. In DNA, the CDR3 is TGCAGCGTCAGGACCCGGACCGGCTATGGCTACACCTTC.